This TCR beta chain came from a study of early T cells in non-severe SARS-CoV-2 infection. Study-wide points: VDJdb-based matching was biased toward anti-spike CD8 responses and missed private and CD4 specificities.

Points on this clonotype: Its antigen is still unknown.

Germline loops: CDR1 SGHRS, CDR2 YFSETQ. V dropped 2 bases and J dropped 6; count of bases not matched to a gene: 9. CDR3 length equals 17 residues. Attachment of unique molecular identifiers to individual cDNA molecules was performed. Via MiXCR, TCRdb re-called the 5' RACE reads, giving one row per CDR3 protein. The data contain about 60,000 distinct CDR3 sequences, roughly an eighth of them seen just once; the ten biggest clones take up around 4.7%. Sequenced material: whole blood. The receptor was derived from an adult who was a healthcare worker with PCR-confirmed SARS-CoV-2 infection or an uninfected control (not recorded which). This rearrangement joins TRBV5-1 to TRBJ1-3, with TRBD1 matching 12 bases. CDR3 sequence: CASSFTGTGGAENTIYF. CDR3 in DNA: TGCGCCAGCAGCTTCACCGGGACAGGGGGCGCTGAAAACACCATATATTTT.